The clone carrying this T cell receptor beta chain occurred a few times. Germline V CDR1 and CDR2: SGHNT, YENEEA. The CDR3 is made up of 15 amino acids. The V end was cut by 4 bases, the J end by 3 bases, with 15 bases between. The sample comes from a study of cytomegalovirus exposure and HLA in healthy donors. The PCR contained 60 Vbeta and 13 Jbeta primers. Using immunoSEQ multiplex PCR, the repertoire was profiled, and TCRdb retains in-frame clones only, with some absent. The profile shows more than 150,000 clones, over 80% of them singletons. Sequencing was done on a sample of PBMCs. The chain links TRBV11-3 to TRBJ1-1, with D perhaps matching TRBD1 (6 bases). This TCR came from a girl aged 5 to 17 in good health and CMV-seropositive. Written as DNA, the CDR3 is TGTGCCAGCAGCTCATCAGGGGTTGCGGACACTGAAGCTTTCTTT. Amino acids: CASSSSGVADTEAFF.